The present entry profiles one T cell receptor (beta chain) with its context. The sample comes from a study of blood T cells in healthy people across ages. The wider study: Per two T cells, about one barcoded beta molecule was captured through template switching.

V was pared by 5 bases and J by 2 bases, with 9 bases between. Looked up from germline, CDR1 is ENHRY and CDR2 is SYGVKD. The CDR3 contains 13 residues. Alongside a J-beta primer mix, a sample-barcoded 5' primer served in a second PCR lasting roughly 7 to 12 cycles. All cDNA molecules were each tagged by a template-switch adaptor with 12 random nucleotides. From the 5' RACE reads, TCRdb called clonotypes with MiXCR, one entry per CDR3 protein. The top ten clones hold approximately 30% of a sample with 250,000 to 300,000 distinct CDR3 sequences, roughly a quarter of them seen once. Around 9.5 milliliters of peripheral blood were drawn from each donor.

The material sequenced was blood. This TCR was sampled from a woman in her 70s in good health. The rearrangement links TRBV10-3 to TRBJ1-2; perhaps TRBD1 as D (6 bases). This CDR3 reads CAISTGTNYGYTF. CDR3 DNA sequence: TGTGCCATCAGTACCGGGACAAACTATGGCTACACCTTC.